The clone carrying this TCR beta chain was counted only a few times. Its specificity is unknown. The record originates from a study of cytomegalovirus exposure and HLA in healthy donors. Study overall: The study placed about 81% of its approximately 380 genotyped donors in the Caucasian-associated ancestry cluster. General study points: Highly shared variants forming one cluster were likely a sequencing artifact.

The CDR3 runs to 17 residues. Germline V lookup: CDR1 SGHRS, CDR2 YFSETQ. Trimming took off 2 bases at V and 8 bases at J, with 25 bases between the two ends. PCR employed 60 Vbeta and 13 Jbeta primers. The data were produced by immunoSEQ multiplex PCR, yet TCRdb's version contains in-frame clones alone and is incomplete. The sample carries about 140,000 clones, roughly three quarters recorded once. Samples came from healthy bone marrow donors. Whereas donors were nominally healthy upon sampling, unrecorded immune exposures were probable. The TCR was taken from a woman between 50 and 59 years old in good health and CMV-seronegative. The sequencing input was PBMCs. The chain joins TRBV5-1 to TRBJ1-2; weak D call: TRBD1 (5 bases). This chain's CDR3 is CASSLRQYVGRTRGYTF. The CDR3 DNA reads as TGCGCCAGCAGCTTAAGACAGTATGTAGGAAGAACACGAGGCTACACCTTC. Variable domain in full (rest from reference TRBV5-1 and TRBJ1-2): KAGVTQTPRYLIKTRGQQVTLSCSPISGHRSVSWYQQTPGQGLQFLFEYFSETQRNKGNFPGRFSGRQFSNSRSEMNVSTLELGDSALYLCASSLRQYVGRTRGYTFGSGTRLTVV.